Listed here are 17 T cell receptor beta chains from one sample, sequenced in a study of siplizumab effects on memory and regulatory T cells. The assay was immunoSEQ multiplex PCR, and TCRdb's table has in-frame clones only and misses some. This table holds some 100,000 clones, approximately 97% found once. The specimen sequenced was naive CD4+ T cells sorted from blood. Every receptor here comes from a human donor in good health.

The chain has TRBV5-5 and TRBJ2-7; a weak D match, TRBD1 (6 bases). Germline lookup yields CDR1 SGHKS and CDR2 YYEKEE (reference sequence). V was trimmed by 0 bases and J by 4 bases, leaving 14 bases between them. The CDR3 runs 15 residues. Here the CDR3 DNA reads TGTGCCAGCAGCTTGGCAGGGACAAGTTTTTACGAGCAGTACTTC. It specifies CASSLAGTSFYEQYF.

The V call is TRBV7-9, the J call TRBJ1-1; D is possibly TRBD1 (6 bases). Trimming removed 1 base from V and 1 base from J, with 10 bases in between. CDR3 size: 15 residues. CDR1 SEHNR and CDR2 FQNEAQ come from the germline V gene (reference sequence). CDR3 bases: TGTGCCAGCAGCTTAGATGGGGGGGCGAACACTGAAGCTTTCTTT. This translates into CASSLDGGANTEAFF.

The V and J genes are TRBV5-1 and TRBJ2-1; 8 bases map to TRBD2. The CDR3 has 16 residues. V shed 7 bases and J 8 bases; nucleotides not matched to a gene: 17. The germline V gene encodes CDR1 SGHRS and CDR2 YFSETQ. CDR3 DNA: TGCGCCAGCGCCTCGTTGTCGGGGGGGCTTTGGTATGAGCAGTTCTTC. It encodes CASASLSGGLWYEQFF.

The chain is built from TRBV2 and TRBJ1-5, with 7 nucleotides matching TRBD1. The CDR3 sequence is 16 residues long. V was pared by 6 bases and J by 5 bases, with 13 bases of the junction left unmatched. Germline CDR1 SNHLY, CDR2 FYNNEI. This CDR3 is CASSGFGTVRDQPQHF. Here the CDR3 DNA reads TGTGCCAGCAGCGGGTTTGGGACAGTTAGGGATCAGCCCCAGCATTTT.

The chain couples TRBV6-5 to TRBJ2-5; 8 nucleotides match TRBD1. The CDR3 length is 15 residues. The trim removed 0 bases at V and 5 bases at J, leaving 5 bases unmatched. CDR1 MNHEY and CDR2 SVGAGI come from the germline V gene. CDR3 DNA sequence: TGTGCCAGCAGTTACTCGGCAGGGGGCGGGGAGACCCAGTACTTC. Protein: CASSYSAGGGETQYF.

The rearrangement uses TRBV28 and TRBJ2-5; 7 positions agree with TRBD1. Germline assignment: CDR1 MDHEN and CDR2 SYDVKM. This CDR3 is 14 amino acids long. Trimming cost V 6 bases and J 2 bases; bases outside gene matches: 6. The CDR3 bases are TGTGCCAGCAGACCCGGGACAGCACAAGAGACCCAGTACTTC. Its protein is CASRPGTAQETQYF.

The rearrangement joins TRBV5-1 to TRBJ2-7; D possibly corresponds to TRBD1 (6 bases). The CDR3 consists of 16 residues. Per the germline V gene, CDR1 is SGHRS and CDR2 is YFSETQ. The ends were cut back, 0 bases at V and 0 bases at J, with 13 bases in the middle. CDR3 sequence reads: CASSLVQGSSSYEQYF. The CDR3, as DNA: TGCGCCAGCAGCTTGGTTCAGGGGTCGAGCTCCTACGAGCAGTACTTC.

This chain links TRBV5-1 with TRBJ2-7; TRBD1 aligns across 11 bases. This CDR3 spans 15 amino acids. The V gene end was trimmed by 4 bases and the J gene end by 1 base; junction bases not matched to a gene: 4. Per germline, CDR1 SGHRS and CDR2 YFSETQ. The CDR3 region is CASSLGTGGSYEQYF. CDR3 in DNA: TGCGCCAGCAGCCTGGGGACAGGGGGGTCCTACGAGCAGTACTTC.

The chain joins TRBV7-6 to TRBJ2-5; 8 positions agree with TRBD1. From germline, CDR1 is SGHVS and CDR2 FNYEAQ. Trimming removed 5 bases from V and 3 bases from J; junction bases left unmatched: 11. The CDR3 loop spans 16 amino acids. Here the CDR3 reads CASSRLPGQAEETQYF. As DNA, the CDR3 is TGTGCCAGCAGCCGACTGCCGGGACAGGCAGAAGAGACCCAGTACTTC.

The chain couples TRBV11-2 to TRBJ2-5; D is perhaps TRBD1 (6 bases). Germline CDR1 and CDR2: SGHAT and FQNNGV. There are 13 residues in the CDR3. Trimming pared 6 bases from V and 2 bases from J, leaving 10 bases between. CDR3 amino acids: CASSSDRQETQYF. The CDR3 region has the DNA TGTGCCAGCAGTTCAGACAGGCAAGAGACCCAGTACTTC. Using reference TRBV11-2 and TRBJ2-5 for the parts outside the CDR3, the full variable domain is EAGVAQSPRYKIIEKRQSVAFWCNPISGHATLYWYQQILGQGPKLLIQFQNNGVVDDSQLPKDRFSAERLKGVDSTLKIQPAKLEDSAVYLCASSSDRQETQYFGPGTRLLVL.

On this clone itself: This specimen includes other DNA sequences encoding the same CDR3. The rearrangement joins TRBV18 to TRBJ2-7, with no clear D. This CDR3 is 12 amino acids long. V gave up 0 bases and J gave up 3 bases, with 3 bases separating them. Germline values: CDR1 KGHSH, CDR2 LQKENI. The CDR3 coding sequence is TGTGCCAGCTCACCACCCGGCTACGAGCAGTACTTC. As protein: CASSPPGYEQYF.

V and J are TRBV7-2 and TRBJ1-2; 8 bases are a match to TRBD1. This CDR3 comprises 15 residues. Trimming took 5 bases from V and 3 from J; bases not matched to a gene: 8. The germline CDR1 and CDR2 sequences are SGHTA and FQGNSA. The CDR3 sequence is CASSPRTGWDYGYTF. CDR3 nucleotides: TGTGCCAGCAGCCCCAGGACAGGGTGGGACTATGGCTACACCTTC.

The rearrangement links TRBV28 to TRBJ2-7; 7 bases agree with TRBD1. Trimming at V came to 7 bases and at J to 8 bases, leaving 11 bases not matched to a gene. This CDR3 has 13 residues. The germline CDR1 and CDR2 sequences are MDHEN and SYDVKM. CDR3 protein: CASTLRGQGKQYF. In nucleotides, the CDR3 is TGTGCCAGCACTCTAAGGGGGCAGGGCAAGCAGTACTTC. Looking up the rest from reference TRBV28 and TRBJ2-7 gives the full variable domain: DVKVTQSSRYLVKRTGEKVFLECVQDMDHENMFWYRQDPGLGLRLIYFSYDVKMKEKGDIPEGYSVSREKKERFSLILESASTNQTSMYLCASTLRGQGKQYFGPGTRLTVT.

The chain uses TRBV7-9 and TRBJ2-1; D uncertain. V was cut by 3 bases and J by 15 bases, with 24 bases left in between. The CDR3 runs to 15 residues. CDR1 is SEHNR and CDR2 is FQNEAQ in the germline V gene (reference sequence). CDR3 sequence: CASSFHLSSDQHMFF. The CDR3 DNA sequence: TGTGCCAGCAGCTTCCATCTCAGTTCGGATCAGCACATGTTCTTC. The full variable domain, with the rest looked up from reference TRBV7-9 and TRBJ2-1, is DTGVSQNPRHKITKRGQNVTFRCDPISEHNRLYWYRQTLGQGPEFLTYFQNEAQLEKSRLLSDRFSAERPKGSFSTLEIQRTEQGDSAMYLCASSFHLSSDQHMFFGPGTRLTVL.

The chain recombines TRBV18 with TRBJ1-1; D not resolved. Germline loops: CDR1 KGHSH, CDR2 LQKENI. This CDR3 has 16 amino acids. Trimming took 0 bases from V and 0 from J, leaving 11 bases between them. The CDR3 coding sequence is TGTGCCAGCTCACCACCCACGGGAGGTCTGAACACTGAAGCTTTCTTT. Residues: CASSPPTGGLNTEAFF.

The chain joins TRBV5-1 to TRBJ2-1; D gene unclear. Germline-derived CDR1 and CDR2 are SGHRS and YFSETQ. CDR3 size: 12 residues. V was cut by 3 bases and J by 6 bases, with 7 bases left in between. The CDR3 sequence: CASSWNPNEQFF. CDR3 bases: TGCGCCAGCAGCTGGAACCCCAATGAGCAGTTCTTC.

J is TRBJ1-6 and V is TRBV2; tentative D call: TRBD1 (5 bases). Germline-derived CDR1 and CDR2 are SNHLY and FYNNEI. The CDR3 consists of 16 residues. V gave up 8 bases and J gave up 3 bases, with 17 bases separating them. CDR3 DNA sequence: TGTGCCAGCTGCGCCTCAGGGCTACTCTATAATTCACCCCTCCACTTT. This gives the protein CASCASGLLYNSPLHF.